The 21 T cell receptor beta chains in this list originate from one sample, sequenced in a study of blood T cell repertoires in COVID-19. Assay: immunoSEQ multiplex PCR; the TCRdb copy retains only in-frame clones and omits some. Among approximately 250,000 clones, around 85% were seen once, and the ten largest hold 5.5% to 7.5%. The specimen was peripheral blood. These receptors were obtained from a woman aged 55-69 years with active or convalescent COVID-19.

This clone was observed many times. This chain connects TRBV21-1 to TRBJ2-7; the D call TRBD1 from the table was never checked on the DNA. TRBV21-1 is labeled a pseudogene. The CDR3 has 17 residues. CDR3 nucleotide sequence: TGTGCCAGCAGCCCACAAGTGGGGGGGACAGGGAACTACGAGCAGTACGTC. It translates to CASSPQVGGTGNYEQYV.

V is TRBV6-5 and J is TRBJ1-1; D unresolved. Germline-derived CDR1 and CDR2 are MNHEY and SVGAGI. The CDR3 sequence is 14 residues long. Trimming shortened V by 0 bases and J by 3 bases, and 8 bases separated the two germline ends. As DNA, the CDR3 is TGTGCCAGCAGTTACTCGAGAGAGTACACTGAAGCTTTCTTT. It translates to CASSYSREYTEAFF.

This chain joins TRBV12-5 and TRBJ1-3, with TRBD1 matching 7 bases. V dropped 1 base and J dropped 1; count of bases not matched to a gene: 4. The length of the CDR3 is 16 residues. Germline CDR1 and CDR2: LGHNT and FRNRAP. CDR3 in amino acids: CASGLAQGFSGNTIYF. The CDR3 DNA reads as TGTGCTAGTGGTTTGGCACAGGGGTTTTCTGGAAACACCATATATTTT.

This chain joins TRBV5-5 and TRBJ2-7; D is possibly TRBD1 (5 bases). Germline CDR1 and CDR2: SGHKS and YYEKEE (reference sequence). The CDR3 is made up of 14 amino acids. With 0 bases removed from V and 6 bases from J, the gap between germline ends came to 13 bases. As DNA, the CDR3 is TGTGCCAGCAGCTTGGAACCAGGGTGGGTCGAGCAGTACGTC. Encoded protein: CASSLEPGWVEQYV.

The chain carries TRBV27 and TRBJ2-3; tentative D call: TRBD2 (6 bases). The CDR3 has 15 residues. V was shortened by 7 bases and J by 0 bases, with 14 bases between the two germline ends. CDR1 is MNHEY and CDR2 is SMNVEV in the germline V gene (reference sequence). CDR3 DNA sequence: TGTGCCAGCACCGTGACTAGGGATAGCACAGATACGCAGTATTTT. Translated, it gives CASTVTRDSTDTQYF.

There are many counts of this clone. The V call is TRBV2, the J call TRBJ1-2; D might be TRBD1 (6 bases). This CDR3 is 14 amino acids long. Germline CDR1 and CDR2: SNHLY and FYNNEI. Trimming left V 8 bases short and J 5 bases short, with 18 bases between. CDR3 in DNA: TGTGCCAGCTGCCCAGGGGCCGAAGCTTATGGCTACACCTTC. Its translation is CASCPGAEAYGYTF.

The chain joins TRBV28 to TRBJ2-3; 10 positions match TRBD2. Germline lookup yields CDR1 MDHEN and CDR2 SYDVKM. The CDR3 runs to 16 residues. Trimming removed 9 bases from V and 2 bases from J; junction bases left unmatched: 11. The CDR3 bases are TGTGCCAGTTCAAATCTAGCGGGGGCTTTCACAGATACGCAGTATTTT. It codes for CASSNLAGAFTDTQYF.

The CDR3 loop reads CASSQSTRLLAKNIQYF. CDR3 nucleotides: TGTGCCAGCAGCCAATCGACGCGGTTACTAGCCAAAAACATTCAGTACTTC. The genes are TRBV16 and TRBJ2-4; D unclear. This CDR3 is 17 amino acids long. V was shortened by 0 bases and J by 0 bases, with 12 bases between the two germline ends. Germline values: CDR1 KGHSY, CDR2 FQNENV.

The V call is TRBV5-1, the J call TRBJ2-3; 13 bases are a match to TRBD2. Looked up from germline, CDR1 is SGHRS and CDR2 is YFSETQ. The V segment lost 3 bases and the J segment 4 bases; nucleotides outside the gene matches: 2. There are 15 residues in the CDR3. This CDR3 reads CASSYTSGGADTQYF. As DNA, the CDR3 is TGCGCCAGCAGCTATACTAGCGGGGGGGCAGATACGCAGTATTTT.

The CDR3 spells CASSPRAGDVTDTQYF. In DNA, the CDR3 is TGTGCCAGCAGCCCACGGGCGGGGGACGTCACAGATACGCAGTATTTT. The rearrangement links TRBV11-2 to TRBJ2-3; 7 bases align to TRBD2. Germline V lookup: CDR1 SGHAT, CDR2 FQNNGV. This CDR3 spans 16 amino acids. J lost 2 bases, V lost 5 bases, and 10 bases had no gene match.

The chain recombines TRBV5-1 with TRBJ2-1; 11 nucleotides align to TRBD2. CDR3 length: 15 residues. Germline CDR1 is SGHRS and CDR2 is YFSETQ. Losses at the gene ends were 4 bases for V and 5 bases for J; bases not matched to a gene: 5. CDR3 in DNA: TGCGCCAGCAGCGTTACTAGCGGGGGCCACAATGAGCAGTTCTTC. It encodes CASSVTSGGHNEQFF.

This chain joins TRBV7-2 and TRBJ2-4; D remains ambiguous. CDR1 is SGHTA and CDR2 is FQGNSA in the germline V gene. This CDR3 comprises 15 residues. Between the trimmed V and J ends, which lost 5 bases and 1 base, there was a span of 12 bases. The CDR3 DNA sequence: TGTGCCAGCAGCACCGGAGTTGGGGCCAAAAACATTCAGTACTTC. Encoded protein: CASSTGVGAKNIQYF.

This chain connects TRBV6-5 to TRBJ2-7; D unresolved. This CDR3 contains 14 residues. Trimming pared 8 bases from V and 5 bases from J, leaving 19 bases between. CDR1 MNHEY and CDR2 SVGAGI come from the germline V gene. The CDR3 coding sequence is TGTGCCAGCGGCAGCAGGCTCTATACCCACGAGCAGTACTTC. Its translation: CASGSRLYTHEQYF.

CDR3 amino acids: CASSDSWAQGTQYF. DNA for the CDR3: TGTGCCAGCAGTGACTCCTGGGCCCAGGGGACCCAGTACTTC. The rearrangement links TRBV6-4 to TRBJ2-5, with D maybe TRBD1 (5 bases). V lost 0 bases, J lost 7 bases, and 12 bases lay in between. The length of the CDR3 is 14 residues. Germline values: CDR1 MRHNA, CDR2 SNTAGT.

This clone was seen just once. CDR3 bases: TGCAGCGTTGGTGAGGCAGCCTACAATGAGCAGTTCTTC. Amino acids: CSVGEAAYNEQFF. This chain connects TRBV29-1 to TRBJ2-1, with D unclear. The CDR3 totals 13 residues. Germline CDR1 is SQVTM and CDR2 is ANQGSEA. Trimming cost V 4 bases and J 2 bases, with 9 bases left between them.

The rearrangement joins TRBV7-9 to TRBJ2-1, with 14 bases that match TRBD2. V dropped 8 bases and J dropped 0; count of bases not matched to a gene: 3. Germline values: CDR1 SEHNR, CDR2 FQNEAQ (reference sequence). The CDR3 length is 16 residues. CDR3 sequence (DNA): TGTGCCAGCGGGGGGACTAGCGGGAGCTCCTACAATGAGCAGTTCTTC. Its protein is CASGGTSGSSYNEQFF.

This chain joins TRBV9 and TRBJ2-2; D is ambiguous. This CDR3 has 15 amino acids. The V gene's germline CDR1 is SGDLS and CDR2 YYNGEE. Between the trimmed V and J ends, which lost 0 bases and 6 bases, there was a span of 12 bases. CDR3 nucleotides: TGTGCCAGCAGCGTAGGAGACTTCCTCGCCGGGGAGCTGTTTTTT. It is translated as CASSVGDFLAGELFF.

The chain combines TRBV4-2 with TRBJ2-7; 7 bases map to TRBD1. With V trimmed by 1 base and J by 2 bases, 8 bases remained unmatched. This CDR3 comprises 16 residues. CDR1 is LGHNA and CDR2 is YNFKEQ in the germline V gene. CDR3 amino acids: CASSQVFGDSTYEQYF. The CDR3, as DNA: TGTGCCAGCAGCCAAGTTTTTGGGGACAGCACCTACGAGCAGTACTTC.

This sequence joins TRBV6-2 or TRBV6-3 and TRBJ2-6, with D maybe TRBD1 (5 bases). The V end was cut by 6 bases, the J end by 1 base, with 16 bases between. The CDR3 extends over 17 amino acids. Germline assignment: CDR1 MNHEY and CDR2 SVGEGT. The CDR3 coding sequence is TGTGCCAGCAGCGTACAGGTCTTTAATTCTGGGGCCAACGTCCTGACTTTC. The encoded protein is CASSVQVFNSGANVLTF.

The chain carries TRBV30 and TRBJ2-4; 8 bases are a match to TRBD2. With 0 bases clipped from V and 9 bases from J, the junction kept 7 bases outside the gene matches. CDR1 is GTSNPN and CDR2 is SVGIG in the germline V gene (reference sequence). The CDR3 totals 14 residues. The CDR3 nucleotides are TGTGCCTGGAGTGTAGGGACTAGAGTAAGCATTCAGTACTTC. Translation: CAWSVGTRVSIQYF.

The chain recombines TRBV30 with TRBJ1-1; D gene ambiguous. Germline CDR1 GTSNPN, CDR2 SVGIG (reference sequence). The V and J ends lost 7 bases and 2 bases respectively, with 8 bases between them. The CDR3 has 11 amino acids. The DNA for the CDR3 is TGTGCCTACGAGAGAAACACTGAAGCTTTCTTT. Translating it yields CAYERNTEAFF.